This T cell receptor (beta chain) stems from a study of blood T cell repertoires in COVID-19. Looking at the study overall: Specimens from acute and convalescent COVID-19 originated in the United States, Italy and Spain. Sources were T cells, B-cell-depleted T cells, or PBMCs; the material itself was cDNA or gDNA.

CDR1 is SGDLS, CDR2 YYNGEE, per germline. CDR3 length equals 14 residues. Trimming removed 2 bases from V and 3 bases from J, with 9 bases in between. Original methodology: For nucleated cells, counts were estimated from reference gene primer amplification. Using immunoSEQ multiplex PCR, the repertoire was profiled, and TCRdb retains in-frame clones only, with some absent. The V and J calls and clone size are taken from that table; D and trimming were inferred from the DNA. The data contain about 50,000 clones, over 75% of them seen just once; the ten biggest clones take up 10%. The rearrangement links TRBV9 to TRBJ2-1, with a possible D match to TRBD1 (6 bases). Sequencing input: peripheral blood. The receptor comes from a human donor in a cohort sampled during active COVID-19. CDR3 DNA sequence: TGTGCCAGCAGCGTGTCGGGACACTACAATGAGCAGTTCTTC. It specifies CASSVSGHYNEQFF.